This T cell receptor beta chain was sequenced for a study of PD-L1 blockade in urothelial cancer. As for the study in general: In terms of prior chemotherapy, patients had received 0 to 3 regimens. Timepoints chosen for blood analysis were 3 weeks (second dose) and 6 weeks after treatment start.

Profiling relied on immunoSEQ multiplex PCR, and the TCRdb table lists in-frame clones only, not all of them. The table includes approximately 71,000 clones, 85% to 90% detected once. The sequence was collected from a man between 60 and 75 years old with urothelial cancer. Sequences were derived from PBMCs, sampled around atezolizumab (anti-PD-L1) treatment.

The CDR3 DNA reads TGCGCCAGCAGCTTGGGACCCGGACAGGGCCCCGAAAAACTGTTTTTT. Translated: CASSLGPGQGPEKLFF. The J gene is TRBJ1-4, the V gene TRBV5-1; 8 bases are shared with TRBD1. The CDR3 consists of 16 residues. Germline values: CDR1 SGHRS, CDR2 YFSETQ. J lost 8 bases, V lost 0 bases, and 9 bases had no gene match.